The rows below give T cell receptor beta chains drawn from one sample of a study of Graves' ophthalmopathy and Graves' hyperthyroidism. MiXCR, applied by TCRdb to the multiplex PCR reads, yields one record per CDR3 protein. The sample consists of 650,000 to 900,000 distinct CDR3 sequences, roughly 41% of them appearing once. Sequenced sample: peripheral blood. The receptor set was obtained from an adult man with Graves' ophthalmopathy. The CDR3 runs from the conserved cysteine through the conserved F or W. A D gene is named only where the DNA matches it firmly. Size values are once, few and many counts, or a class for expanded clones, and some rows have none.

j_call clone_size v_call d_call cdr3_nt cdr3_aa
TRBJ1-2 few TRBV6-5 TRBD1 TGTGCCAGCAGACAGGACAGGGGTCTTGGCTACACCTTC CASRQDRGLGYTF
TRBJ2-5 - TRBV29-1 TRBD2 TGCAGCGTTGAGGGGACTAGCGATGGGACCCAGTACTTC CSVEGTSDGTQYF
TRBJ2-5 - TRBV20-1 TRBD1 TGCAGTGCGACGACAGGGGAATTGGCAACGGGAGAGACCCAGTACTTC CSATTGELATGETQYF
TRBJ1-4 few TRBV6-5 - TGTGCCAGCAACCCGGGACAAACCATAAATGAAAAACTGTTTTTT CASNPGQTINEKLFF
TRBJ2-7 few TRBV4-1 - TGCGCCAGCAGCCAAGAATCTCGGTCCTACGAGCAGTACTTC CASSQESRSYEQYF
TRBJ2-7 - TRBV29-1 - TGCAGCGTAGGCGGACGTTACTCCTACGAGCAGTACTTC CSVGGRYSYEQYF
TRBJ2-2 many TRBV15 - TGTGCCACCAGCAGCCGGAGGGACACCGGGGAGCTGTTTTTT CATSSRRDTGELFF
TRBJ1-2 - TRBV10-2 - TGCGCCAGCAGTGAGTCTACTGGCCCCTATGGCTACACCTTC CASSESTGPYGYTF
TRBJ1-1 - TRBV7-2 TRBD1 TGTGCCAGCAGGCAAGAAGGGGGCAGGGGGAATACTGAAGCTTTCTTT CASRQEGGRGNTEAFF
TRBJ1-6 few TRBV25-1 - TGTGCCAGCAGTGACAGGGGTGACTCACCCCTCCACTTT CASSDRGDSPLHF
TRBJ2-7 - TRBV7-6 - TGTGCCAGCAGCTCAGGCGGCGCCCCCTCCTACGAGCAGTACTTC CASSSGGAPSYEQYF
TRBJ2-7 - TRBV20-1 - TGCAGTGCTAGAGATGGAGGGGAATCAGACTGGGACTACGAGCAGTACTTC CSARDGGESDWDYEQYF
TRBJ1-1 - TRBV7-2 - TGTGCCAGCAGCTTATCGAACACTGAAGCTCTCTTT CASSLSNTEALF
TRBJ2-6 many TRBV20-1 - TGCAGTGCTTCGGCACACCTCTCTGGGGCCAACGTCCTGACTTTC CSASAHLSGANVLTF
TRBJ1-5 many TRBV24-1 - TGTGCCACCAGTGCCCGCGGGCCCAATCAGCCCCAGCATTTT CATSARGPNQPQHF
TRBJ1-4 once TRBV5-1 - TGCGCCAGCAGCTTGGAGCATGCAACTAATGAAAAACTGTTTTTT CASSLEHATNEKLFF
TRBJ2-5 - TRBV25-1 - TGTGCCAGCACCTTCCGGGGAGGCTCAGAGACCCAGTACTTC CASTFRGGSETQYF
TRBJ2-7 few TRBV5-1 TRBD2 TGCGCCAGCAGCCCCTCCACTAGCGGGAGACGGTACGAGCAGTACTTC CASSPSTSGRRYEQYF
TRBJ2-2 - TRBV25-1 - TGTGCCAGCAGTTTTAGTCGGATGGGCGGGGAGCTGTTTTTT CASSFSRMGGELFF
TRBJ1-4 - TRBV2 - TGTGCCAGCAGTGATAACAGGGATGAAAAACTGTTTTTT CASSDNRDEKLFF
TRBJ2-7 - TRBV29-1 - TGCAGCGTTGATTCCGGGGGCTCCTACGAGCAGTACTTC CSVDSGGSYEQYF
TRBJ1-4 - TRBV6-5 TRBD1 TGTGCCAGCAGCCAGACAGGGGAGAATGAAAAACTGTTTTTT CASSQTGENEKLFF
TRBJ2-2 many TRBV5-1 - TGCGCCAGCAGCTTGTGGACCGGGGAGCTGTTTTTT CASSLWTGELFF
TRBJ1-4 - TRBV10-3 - TGTGCCATCAGTGAGGTGGGGGGCAGTAATGAAAAACTGTTTTTT CAISEVGGSNEKLFF
TRBJ2-5 - TRBV2 - TGTGCCAGCAGTGACCCGGGACAAATCTCGCAAGAGACCCAGTACTTC CASSDPGQISQETQYF
TRBJ1-5 - TRBV20-1 - TGCAGTGCTAGAGATCCCGGGGGCGCAGATCAGCCCCAGCATTTT CSARDPGGADQPQHF
TRBJ2-7 - TRBV12-3/TRBV12-4 TRBD2 TGTGCCAGCAGTTTCTATCGAGGGACTAGGAGCTCCTACGAGCAGTACTTC CASSFYRGTRSSYEQYF
TRBJ2-1 - TRBV29-1 - TGCAGCGTCGGGCGAACCACCACCAAGGATGAGCAGTTCTTC CSVGRTTTKDEQFF
TRBJ1-1 few TRBV10-3 - TGTGCCAGCAGTTACTCGGGGGGGTTGAACACTGAAGCTTTCTTT CASSYSGGLNTEAFF
TRBJ2-2 few TRBV24-1 - TGTGCCACCAGACAATTACAGGCCTCGGGCACCGGGGAGCTGTTTTTT CATRQLQASGTGELFF
TRBJ1-1 - TRBV12-3/TRBV12-4 - TGTGCCAGCAGCCAAGGATCGCGGGCGGACACTGAAGCTTTCTTT CASSQGSRADTEAFF
TRBJ2-7 - TRBV19 - TGTGCCAGTAGTATAGATTTACTAGATCCCTACGAGCAGTACTTC CASSIDLLDPYEQYF
TRBJ1-5 few TRBV7-7 - TGTGCTAGCAGCTTATTTCGGGGAGGTTATAGCAATCAGCCCCAGCATTTT CASSLFRGGYSNQPQHF
TRBJ2-7 - TRBV7-9 TRBD2 TGTGCCAGCAGCTTAGCGGGGGGGGAGGTCTACGAGCAGTACTTC CASSLAGGEVYEQYF
TRBJ2-6 few TRBV2 TRBD1 TGTGCCAGCAGTACAGGGGGCTTGGGCTCTGGGGCCAACGTCCTGACTTTC CASSTGGLGSGANVLTF
TRBJ1-3 - TRBV12-3/TRBV12-4 - TGTGCCTCTCAGGGCAGCGGGAGGACTGCGAACACCATATATTTT CASQGSGRTANTIYF
TRBJ2-7 - TRBV7-3 TRBD2 TGTGCCAGCAGCCAAGAGCGGGGGGGCCCCGACGAGCAGTACTTC CASSQERGGPDEQYF
TRBJ1-3 few TRBV6-4 - TGTGCCAGCAGTTACGGGTCGGGACCCTCTGGAAACACCATATATTTT CASSYGSGPSGNTIYF
TRBJ1-1 - TRBV11-2 - TGTGCCAGCGGTCAGACAGGGAACACTGAAGCTTTCTTT CASGQTGNTEAFF
TRBJ1-6 many TRBV25-1 - TGTGCCAGCAGTGATAGTGCCGGGGTGCCTAATTCACCCCTCCACTTT CASSDSAGVPNSPLHF
TRBJ1-5 few TRBV7-8 - TGTGCCAGCAGCTTATGGACAGAAAATCAGCCCCAGCATTTT CASSLWTENQPQHF